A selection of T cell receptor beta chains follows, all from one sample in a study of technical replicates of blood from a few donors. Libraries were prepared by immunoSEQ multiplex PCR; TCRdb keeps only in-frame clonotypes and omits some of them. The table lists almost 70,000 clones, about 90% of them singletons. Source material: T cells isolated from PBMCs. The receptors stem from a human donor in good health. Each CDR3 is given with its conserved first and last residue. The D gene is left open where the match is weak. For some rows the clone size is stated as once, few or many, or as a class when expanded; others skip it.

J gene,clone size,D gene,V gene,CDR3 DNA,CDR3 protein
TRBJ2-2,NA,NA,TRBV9,TGTGCCAGCAGCGCTAGATCAATCACCGGGGAGCTGTTTTTT,CASSARSITGELFF
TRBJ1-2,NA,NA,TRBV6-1,TGTGCCAGCAGTGCCGAGGGGGTTTCGGGCTACACCTTC,CASSAEGVSGYTF
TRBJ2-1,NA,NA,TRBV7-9,TGTGCCAGCAGCGTAGACTACCGATACAATGAGCAGTTCTTC,CASSVDYRYNEQFF
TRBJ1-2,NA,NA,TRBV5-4,TGTGCCAGCAGCGTCGTAACTGACAGCAACTATGGCTACACCTTC,CASSVVTDSNYGYTF
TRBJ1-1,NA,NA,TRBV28,TGTGCCAGCAGTATGGAGGGGTGGGGAGCTTTCTTT,CASSMEGWGAFF
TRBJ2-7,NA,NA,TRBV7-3,TGTGCCAGCAGCTCGGGCCGGGGCGAGCAGTACTTC,CASSSGRGEQYF
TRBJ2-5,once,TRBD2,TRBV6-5,TGTGCCAGCAGTTATCGTCTAGCGGAAGAGACCCAGTACTTC,CASSYRLAEETQYF
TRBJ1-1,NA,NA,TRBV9,TGTGCCAGCTGGTCAGGCAAAGGCACTGAAGCTTTCTTT,CASWSGKGTEAFF
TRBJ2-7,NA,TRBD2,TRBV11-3,TGTGCCAGCAGCTTAGCAGCGGGGCCCTACGAGCAGTACTTC,CASSLAAGPYEQYF
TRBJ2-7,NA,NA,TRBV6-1,TGTGCCAGCACTTCGACAGTCTCCTACGAGCAGTACTTC,CASTSTVSYEQYF
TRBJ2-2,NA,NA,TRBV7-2,TGTGCCAGCAGCTTAGCTTACAGGTCAATCACCGGGGAGCTGTTTTTT,CASSLAYRSITGELFF
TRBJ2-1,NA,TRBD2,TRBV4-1,TGCGCCAGCAGCCAGGCGGGAGCGGTTTACAATGAGCAGTTCTTC,CASSQAGAVYNEQFF
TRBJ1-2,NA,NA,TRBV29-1,TGCAGCGTTGAATCTAGGGGTCTCAACTATGGCTACACCTTC,CSVESRGLNYGYTF
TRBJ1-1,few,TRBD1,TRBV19,TGTGCCAGTAGGGGGACAGGGAACACTGAAGCTTTCTTT,CASRGTGNTEAFF
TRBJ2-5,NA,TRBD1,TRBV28,TGTGCCAGCAGTAGGGACAGGGGGGGAGAGACCCAGTACTTC,CASSRDRGGETQYF
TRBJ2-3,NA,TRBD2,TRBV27,TGTGCCAGCAGTTTAGCAAGGCGGGGGGCAGATACGCAGTATTTT,CASSLARRGADTQYF
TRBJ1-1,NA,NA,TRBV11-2,TGTGCCAGCAGCCGGGGATTCGCCGGTACTGAAGCTTTCTTT,CASSRGFAGTEAFF
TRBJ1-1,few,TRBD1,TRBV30,TGTGCCTGGAGTCTTGGACAGGGCCCGTATGAAGCTTTCTTT,CAWSLGQGPYEAFF
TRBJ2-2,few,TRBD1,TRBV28,TGTGCCAGCAGTCTCGCGGACAGGTTGACCGGGGAGCTGTTTTTT,CASSLADRLTGELFF
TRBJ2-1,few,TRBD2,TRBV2,TGTGCCAGCAGTGAATTGGCTAGCGGGAGCAATGAGCAGTTCTTC,CASSELASGSNEQFF
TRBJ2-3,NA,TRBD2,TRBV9,TGTGCCAGCAGCGTCGGCAGCGGGAGATCAGATACGCAGTATTTT,CASSVGSGRSDTQYF
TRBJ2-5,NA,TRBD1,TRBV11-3,TGTGCCAGCAGCCATCCCCAGGGGGCTAGGGAGACCCAGTACTTC,CASSHPQGARETQYF
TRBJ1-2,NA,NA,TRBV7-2,TGTGCCAGCAGCTTAGACCCCCTCATGGCCAGAGGGAACGGCTACACCTTC,CASSLDPLMARGNGYTF
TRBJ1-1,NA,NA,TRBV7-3,TGTGCCAGCAGTTATACCCCAGGGTCAATGAACACTGAAGCTTTCTTT,CASSYTPGSMNTEAFF
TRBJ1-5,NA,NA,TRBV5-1,TGCGCCAGCAGCCAGGGGTTCAGCAATCAGCCCCAGCATTTT,CASSQGFSNQPQHF
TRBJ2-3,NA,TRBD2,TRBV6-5,TGTGCCAGCAGTATGGCGGGAGAGTTTACAGATACGCAGTATTTT,CASSMAGEFTDTQYF
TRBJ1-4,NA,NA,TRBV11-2,TGTGCCAGCAGCATTCGGGGAACAACTAATGAAAAACTGTTTTTT,CASSIRGTTNEKLFF
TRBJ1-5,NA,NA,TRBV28,TGTGCCAGCAGCCCCCGGACAGAGTATAATCAGCCCCAGCATTTT,CASSPRTEYNQPQHF
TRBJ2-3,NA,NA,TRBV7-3,TGTGCCAGCAGCCGAAGCGGGAGCACAGATACGCAGTATTTT,CASSRSGSTDTQYF
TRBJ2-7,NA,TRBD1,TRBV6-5,TGTGCCAGCAGCTCTACCGACAGGGCCTACGAGCAGTACTTC,CASSSTDRAYEQYF
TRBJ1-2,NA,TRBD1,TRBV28,TGTGCCAGCAGCCACGGGACAGGGGAAGGCTACACCTTC,CASSHGTGEGYTF
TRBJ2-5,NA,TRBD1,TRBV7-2,TGTGCCAGCAGCGTACCCGGGACAGGGATAGAGACCCAGTACTTC,CASSVPGTGIETQYF
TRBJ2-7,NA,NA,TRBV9,TGTGCCAGCAGCCAAAATTGGGGCGGCTCCTACGAGCAGTACTTC,CASSQNWGGSYEQYF
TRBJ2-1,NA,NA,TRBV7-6,TGTGCCAGCAGCTTAGATGGACTGGCTTACAATGAGCAGTTCTTC,CASSLDGLAYNEQFF
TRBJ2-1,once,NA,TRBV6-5,TGTGCCAGCAGCCGGCAGGTTAACAATGAGCAGTTCTTC,CASSRQVNNEQFF
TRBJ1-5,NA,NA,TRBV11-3,TGTGCCAGCAGCGATCACAGAGATCAGCCCCAGCATTTT,CASSDHRDQPQHF
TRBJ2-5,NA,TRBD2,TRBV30,TGTGCCTGGAGTGTACCACTAGCGGGAGTCGGAGAGACCCAGTACTTC,CAWSVPLAGVGETQYF
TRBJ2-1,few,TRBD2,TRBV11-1,TGTGCCAGCAGCCGGACTAGCGGGAGAGGCGAGCAGTTCTTC,CASSRTSGRGEQFF
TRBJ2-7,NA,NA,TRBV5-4,TGTGCCAGCAGTAAGACAGGTACCTACGAGCAGTACTTC,CASSKTGTYEQYF
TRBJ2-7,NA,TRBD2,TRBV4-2,TGTGCCAGCAGCCAAGAGGGCCCCGGGACTAGACACGAGCAGTACTTC,CASSQEGPGTRHEQYF
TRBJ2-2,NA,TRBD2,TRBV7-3,TGTGCCAGCAGCTTATTGCTGTCTAGCGGGAGTAACGGGGAGCTGTTTTTT,CASSLLLSSGSNGELFF
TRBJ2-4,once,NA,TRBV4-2,TGTGCCAGCAGCCAAGTGGGACTGGCCCAAGCCAAAAACATTCAGTACTTC,CASSQVGLAQAKNIQYF
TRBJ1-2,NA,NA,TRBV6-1,TGTGCCAGCGCCCAGACAGGCACTGGCTACACCTTC,CASAQTGTGYTF
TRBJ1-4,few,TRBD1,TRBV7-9,TGTGCCAGCAGCTCGCGGATGGGACAGCTGAATGAAAAACTGTTTTTT,CASSSRMGQLNEKLFF